This T cell receptor (beta chain) was identified in a study of Ad26.COV2.S vaccination and SARS-CoV-2 variants. Study-level information: The donor belonged to the COV1001 Ad26.COV2.S trial arm. Doses of Ad26.COV2.S were injected into muscle once or twice, 56 days apart.

Regarding the study as a whole: Analytic work on TCR breadth and depth might have understated the full extent of total T cell responses.

Noted treatment: about 20 received Ad26.COV2.S at low or high dose, single or two shots; five or six received placebo; per-sample allocation not given. Samples came from day 63 after the first vaccine or placebo injection. A Boston donor was an adult aged 18-55 years. The data were produced by immunoSEQ multiplex PCR, yet TCRdb's version contains in-frame clones alone and is incomplete. This table holds more than 300,000 clones, 88% found once. Regarding this clone: Antigen unknown.

The TCR sequence derives from a person between 18 and 65 years old who received the Ad26.COV2.S COVID-19 vaccine or a placebo. The specimen comprised peripheral blood, sampled in a trial of Ad26.COV2.S vaccine versus placebo.

In DNA form, the CDR3 reads TGTGCCAGCAGCTCTCCACGGGGAATCATTCACGGCTACACCTTC. Translation gives CASSSPRGIIHGYTF. The rearrangement links TRBV7-2 to TRBJ1-2; the D is unclear. The CDR3 loop spans 15 amino acids. CDR1 and CDR2 from the germline V gene are SGHTA and FQGNSA. Trimming cost V 4 bases and J 8 bases, with 20 bases left between them.